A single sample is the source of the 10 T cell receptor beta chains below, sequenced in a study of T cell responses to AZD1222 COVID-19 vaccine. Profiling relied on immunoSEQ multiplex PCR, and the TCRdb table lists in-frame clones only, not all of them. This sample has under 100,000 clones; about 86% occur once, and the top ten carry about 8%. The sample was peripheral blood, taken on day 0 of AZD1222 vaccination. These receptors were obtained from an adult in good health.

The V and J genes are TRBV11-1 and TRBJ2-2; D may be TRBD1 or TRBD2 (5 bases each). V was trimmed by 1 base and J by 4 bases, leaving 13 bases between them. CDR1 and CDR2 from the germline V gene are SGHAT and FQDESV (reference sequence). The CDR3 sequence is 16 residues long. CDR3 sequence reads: CASSLDYFGGTGELFF. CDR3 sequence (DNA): TGTGCCAGCAGCTTAGACTACTTTGGGGGCACCGGGGAGCTGTTTTTT.

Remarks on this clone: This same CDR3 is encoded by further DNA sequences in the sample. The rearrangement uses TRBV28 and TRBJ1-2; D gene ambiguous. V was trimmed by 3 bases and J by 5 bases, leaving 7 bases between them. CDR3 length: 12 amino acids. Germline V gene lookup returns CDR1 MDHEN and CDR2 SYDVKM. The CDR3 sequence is CASSLSRYGYTF. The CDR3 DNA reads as TGTGCCAGCAGTTTGTCGAGGTATGGCTACACCTTC.

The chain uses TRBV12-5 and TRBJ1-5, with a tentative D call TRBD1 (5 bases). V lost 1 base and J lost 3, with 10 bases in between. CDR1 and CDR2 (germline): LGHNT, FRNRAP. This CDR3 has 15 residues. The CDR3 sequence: CASGLGQGYNQPQHF. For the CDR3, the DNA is TGTGCTAGTGGTTTGGGTCAGGGTTACAATCAGCCCCAGCATTTT.

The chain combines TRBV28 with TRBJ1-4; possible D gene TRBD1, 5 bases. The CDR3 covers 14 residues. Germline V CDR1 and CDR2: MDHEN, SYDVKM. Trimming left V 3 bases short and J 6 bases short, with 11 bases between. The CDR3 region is CASSFWQGDEKLFF. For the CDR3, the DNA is TGTGCCAGCAGTTTTTGGCAGGGTGATGAAAAACTGTTTTTT.

The CDR3 is CASSLVQGRGGNSPLHF. The CDR3 region has the DNA TGTGCCAGCAGCTTAGTTCAGGGAAGGGGCGGCAATTCACCCCTCCACTTT. The chain recombines TRBV7-2 with TRBJ1-6; tentatively, D is TRBD1 (5 bases). The germline CDR1 and CDR2 sequences are SGHTA and FQGNSA. The CDR3 runs to 17 residues. V gave up 1 base and J gave up 7 bases, with 17 bases separating them.

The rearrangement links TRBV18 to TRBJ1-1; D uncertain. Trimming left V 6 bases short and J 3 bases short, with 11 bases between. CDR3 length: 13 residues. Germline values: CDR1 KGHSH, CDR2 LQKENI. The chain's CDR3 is CASSREGDTEAFF. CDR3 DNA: TGTGCCAGCTCGCGGGAGGGCGACACTGAAGCTTTCTTT.

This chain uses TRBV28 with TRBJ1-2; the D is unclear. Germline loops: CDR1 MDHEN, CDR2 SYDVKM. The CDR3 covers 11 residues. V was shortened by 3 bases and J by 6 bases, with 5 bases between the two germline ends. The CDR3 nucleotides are TGTGCCAGCAGTTTTTTACATGGCTACACCTTC. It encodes CASSFLHGYTF.

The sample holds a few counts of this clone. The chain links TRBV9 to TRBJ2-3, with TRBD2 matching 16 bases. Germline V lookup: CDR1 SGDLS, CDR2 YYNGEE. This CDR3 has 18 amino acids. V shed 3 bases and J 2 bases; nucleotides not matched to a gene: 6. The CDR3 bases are TGTGCCAGCAGCGCGGGACTAGCGGGAGGGCTCAACACAGATACGCAGTATTTT. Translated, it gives CASSAGLAGGLNTDTQYF.

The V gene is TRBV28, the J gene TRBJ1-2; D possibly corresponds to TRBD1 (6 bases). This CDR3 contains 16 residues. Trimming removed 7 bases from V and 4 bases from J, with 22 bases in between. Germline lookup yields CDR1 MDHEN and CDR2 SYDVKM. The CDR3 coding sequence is TGTGCCAGCACCCTACAGGGACCATGGGGTTCCTATGGCTACACCTTC. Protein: CASTLQGPWGSYGYTF.

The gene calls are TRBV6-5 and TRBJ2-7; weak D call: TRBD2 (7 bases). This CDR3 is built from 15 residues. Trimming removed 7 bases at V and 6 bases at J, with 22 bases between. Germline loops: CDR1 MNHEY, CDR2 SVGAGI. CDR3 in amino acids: CASTKGGVRSSEQYF. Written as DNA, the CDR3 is TGTGCCAGCACCAAGGGGGGGGTAAGGTCTAGCGAGCAGTACTTC.